This T cell receptor beta chain was sequenced during a study of cytomegalovirus exposure and HLA in healthy donors. The overall study: Genetic ancestry analysis placed around four fifths of the 300 to 500 donors that were genotyped in the Caucasian-associated cluster.

Concerning this clone itself: The antigen is not known.

Overall study findings and caveats: Specific recognition of CMV antigens was confirmed in vitro for a few chains (all CMV-associated). Most subjects' HLA-A and HLA-B alleles were reportedly predicted from TCR beta sequences.

In the PCR, 60 Vbeta and 13 Jbeta primers were used. The assay was immunoSEQ multiplex PCR, and TCRdb's table has in-frame clones only and misses some. The profile covers around 150,000 clones, with 80% appearing a single time and around 2.2% taken by the ten largest. Trimming stripped 0 bases from V and 11 bases from J, with 16 bases between. CDR3 length: 13 amino acids. The germline CDR1 and CDR2 sequences are GTSNPN and SVGIG (reference sequence). This sequence joins TRBV30 and TRBJ1-1; D is uncertain. This clonotype was obtained from a man aged 25-45 years in good health and CMV-seronegative. The specimen was PBMCs. CDR3: CAWSVPRGQEAFF. The CDR3 coding sequence is TGTGCCTGGAGTGTACCCCGCGGGCAGGAGGCTTTCTTT.